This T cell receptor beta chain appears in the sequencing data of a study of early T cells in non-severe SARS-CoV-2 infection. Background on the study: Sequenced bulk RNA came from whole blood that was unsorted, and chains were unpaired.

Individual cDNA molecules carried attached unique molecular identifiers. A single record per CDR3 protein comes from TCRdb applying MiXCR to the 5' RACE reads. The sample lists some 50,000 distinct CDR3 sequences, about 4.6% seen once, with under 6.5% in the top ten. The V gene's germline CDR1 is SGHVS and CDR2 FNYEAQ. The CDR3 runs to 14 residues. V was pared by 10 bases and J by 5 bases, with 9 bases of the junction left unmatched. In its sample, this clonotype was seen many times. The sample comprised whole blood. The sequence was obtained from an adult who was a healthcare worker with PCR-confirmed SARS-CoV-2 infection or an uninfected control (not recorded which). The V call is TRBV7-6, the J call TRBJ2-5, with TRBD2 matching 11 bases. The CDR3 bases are TGTGCCATATTACTAGCGGGAGTGCGTGAGACCCAGTACTTC. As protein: CAILLAGVRETQYF.